Shown below are 18 T cell receptor beta chains from a single sample sequenced in a study of T cell changes during pregnancy in multiple sclerosis. Clones were sequenced by immunoSEQ multiplex PCR, and TCRdb holds only the in-frame ones, with some missing. In the table there are 38,000 or so clones, around 87% of which are singletons. The source was CD4+ T cells from peripheral blood mononuclear cells, collected in the second trimester of pregnancy. The receptor source for this set is a female donor with multiple sclerosis, enrolled in a pregnancy study.

Here the CDR3 DNA reads TGTGCCACCGCTCAGGTATACTATGGCTACACCTTC. It encodes CATAQVYYGYTF. The chain has TRBV28 and TRBJ1-2; D is ambiguous. CDR3 length equals 12 residues. The germline gives CDR1 MDHEN, CDR2 SYDVKM. Trimming removed 10 bases from V and 3 bases from J, with 12 bases in between.

The CDR3: CASSVPGAGYYEQYF. In DNA form, the CDR3 reads TGTGCCAGTAGTGTTCCTGGGGCAGGGTACTACGAGCAGTACTTC. The chain recombines TRBV19 with TRBJ2-7, with a possible D match to TRBD1 (5 bases). The germline CDR1 and CDR2 sequences are LNHDA and SQIVND (reference sequence). V lost 5 bases to trimming and J lost 3 bases, with 17 bases between them. There are 15 residues in the CDR3. The variable domain in full, with the rest retrieved from reference TRBV19 and TRBJ2-7, is DGGITQSPKYLFRKEGQNVTLSCEQNLNHDAMYWYRQDPGQGLRLIYYSQIVNDFQKGDIAEGYSVSREKKESFPLTVTSAQKNPTAFYLCASSVPGAGYYEQYFGPGTRLTVT.

The J gene is TRBJ1-6, the V gene TRBV6-1; 7 nucleotides align to TRBD1. Trimming cost V 6 bases and J 5 bases; bases outside gene matches: 7. This CDR3 has 15 residues. Germline V gives CDR1 MNHNS, CDR2 SASEGT. As DNA, the CDR3 is TGTGCCAGCAGCTCAAGACAGGGTAATAATTCACCCCTCCACTTT. As protein: CASSSRQGNNSPLHF.

The rearrangement joins TRBV5-1 to TRBJ2-1, with D maybe TRBD2 (7 bases). CDR3 length equals 15 residues. V gave up 1 base and J gave up 5 bases, with 13 bases separating them. The V gene's germline CDR1 is SGHRS and CDR2 YFSETQ. CDR3 residues: CASSLRAGADNEQFF. CDR3 in DNA: TGCGCCAGCAGCTTGCGGGCGGGGGCCGACAATGAGCAGTTCTTC.

This rearrangement joins TRBV19 to TRBJ1-1; no firm D call. Trimming cost V 5 bases and J 0 bases, with 10 bases left between them. CDR1 LNHDA and CDR2 SQIVND come from the germline V gene (reference sequence). The CDR3 runs 14 residues. The CDR3 sequence: CASSPQVMNTEAFF. As DNA, the CDR3 is TGTGCCAGTAGTCCCCAGGTTATGAACACTGAAGCTTTCTTT.

The count of this clone is one. V usage is TRBV14 and J usage is TRBJ2-3; TRBD2 is a possible D gene (5 bases). Germline V gene lookup returns CDR1 SGHDN and CDR2 FVKESK. V lost 2 bases, J lost 4 bases, and 19 bases lay in between. This CDR3 spans 17 amino acids. The CDR3 protein is CASSQRAILLRADTQYF. CDR3 nucleotide sequence: TGTGCCAGCAGCCAAAGGGCGATTCTATTGAGGGCAGATACGCAGTATTTT.

V and J are TRBV29-1 and TRBJ2-3; D remains ambiguous. The germline CDR1 and CDR2 sequences are SQVTM and ANQGSEA. Trimming left V 3 bases short and J 1 base short, with 11 bases between. The CDR3 runs 14 residues. The CDR3 DNA follows: TGCAGCGTTGATGGGCGTAAGGGCACAGATACGCAGTATTTT. Protein product: CSVDGRKGTDTQYF.

This clone was picked up a small number of times. The chain's CDR3 is CASQTLTGIRAYEQYF. The CDR3 DNA reads TGTGCCAGCCAAACCCTCACAGGGATTCGGGCCTACGAGCAGTACTTC. The chain combines TRBV5-6 with TRBJ2-7; a possible D gene is TRBD1 (6 bases). The CDR3 runs 16 residues. Trimming left V 7 bases short and J 2 bases short, with 22 bases between. In germline, CDR1 is SGHDT, CDR2 YYEEEE.

The chain couples TRBV18 to TRBJ1-5; no reliable D call. The CDR3 extends over 14 amino acids. V was trimmed by 6 bases and J by 7 bases, leaving 16 bases between them. Germline CDR1 and CDR2: KGHSH and LQKENI. In DNA, the CDR3 is TGTGCCAGCTCCACCGGGGAGGGTACGCAGCCCCAGCATTTT. Translated, it gives CASSTGEGTQPQHF.

The rearrangement joins TRBV18 to TRBJ2-1; possibly TRBD1 for D (6 bases). V lost 3 bases and J lost 6, with 18 bases in between. In germline, CDR1 is KGHSH, CDR2 LQKENI. This CDR3 region has 16 residues. The CDR3 sequence: CASSPLSTGGGNEQFF. CDR3 coding DNA: TGTGCCAGCTCACCGTTATCGACAGGAGGAGGCAATGAGCAGTTCTTC. Variable domain in full (rest from reference TRBV18 and TRBJ2-1): NAGVMQNPRHLVRRRGQEARLRCSPMKGHSHVYWYRQLPEEGLKFMVYLQKENIIDESGMPKERFSAEFPKEGPSILRIQQVVRGDSAAYFCASSPLSTGGGNEQFFGPGTRLTVL.

This rearrangement joins TRBV7-2 to TRBJ2-1; 9 nucleotides align to TRBD1. The CDR3 is made up of 15 amino acids. The germline V gene has CDR1 SGHTA and CDR2 FQGNSA. The V and J ends lost 5 bases and 7 bases, in that order; junction bases with no gene match: 9. The CDR3 loop is CASSTSGTGKNEQFF. CDR3 in DNA: TGTGCCAGCAGCACTTCCGGGACAGGGAAGAATGAGCAGTTCTTC.

This chain links TRBV6-5 with TRBJ2-1; maybe TRBD1 (6 bases). Germline V gene lookup returns CDR1 MNHEY and CDR2 SVGAGI. The CDR3 is made up of 15 amino acids. V was trimmed by 2 bases and J by 4 bases, leaving 12 bases between them. CDR3 loop: CASSYDTGPYNEQFF. CDR3 coding DNA: TGTGCCAGCAGTTACGACACAGGGCCGTACAATGAGCAGTTCTTC.

The chain joins TRBV5-1 to TRBJ2-7, with 7 bases that match TRBD2. V dropped 1 base and J dropped 2; count of bases not matched to a gene: 15. CDR3 length: 18 amino acids. Germline-derived CDR1 and CDR2 are SGHRS and YFSETQ. CDR3 nucleotide sequence: TGCGCCAGCAGCTTGCTGGCGGGAGACCCCGGTCCAACCTACGAGCAGTACTTC. The encoded protein is CASSLLAGDPGPTYEQYF.

This chain links TRBV7-2 with TRBJ2-1, with 8 bases fitting TRBD1. V was clipped by 2 bases and J by 11 bases; unmatched bases: 11. Germline V gene lookup returns CDR1 SGHTA and CDR2 FQGNSA. The CDR3 is 15 amino acids. The CDR3 DNA reads TGTGCCAGCAGCTTATTCTCAGGGGGCTCGAAAAAGCAGTTCTTC. Protein: CASSLFSGGSKKQFF.

This sequence joins TRBV5-1 and TRBJ2-7; 9 positions agree with TRBD2. Germline V gene data show CDR1 as SGHRS and CDR2 as YFSETQ. The CDR3 is 21 amino acids. The ends lost 4 bases at V and 1 base at J; junction bases unmatched: 24. The CDR3 region is CASSPGRTSVPPFKASYEQYF. CDR3 bases: TGCGCCAGCAGCCCCGGGCGGACTAGCGTCCCACCCTTCAAAGCATCCTACGAGCAGTACTTC.

This chain connects TRBV7-2 to TRBJ2-2; 9 nucleotides agree with TRBD1. Trimming took 4 bases from V and 4 from J; bases not matched to a gene: 7. The CDR3 loop spans 16 amino acids. Germline values: CDR1 SGHTA, CDR2 FQGNSA. CDR3 DNA: TGTGCCAGCAGCTATTACAGGGGGCTGGGCACCGGGGAGCTGTTTTTT. Amino acids: CASSYYRGLGTGELFF.

This chain joins TRBV28 and TRBJ1-2, with D maybe TRBD1 (5 bases). The CDR3 spans 13 residues. The V and J ends lost 3 bases and 4 bases respectively, with 9 bases between them. The germline V gene has CDR1 MDHEN and CDR2 SYDVKM. The CDR3 is CASSFIGVYGYTF. The DNA of the CDR3 is TGTGCCAGCAGTTTTATAGGGGTCTATGGCTACACCTTC.

The chain combines TRBV19 with TRBJ1-5; TRBD1 matches 9 bases. The CDR3 loop spans 16 amino acids. CDR1 and CDR2 (germline): LNHDA, SQIVND (reference sequence). V lost 7 bases, J lost 1 base, and 8 bases stayed unmatched. The CDR3 nucleotides are TGTGCCAGTAATACAGGGGGCCCCATCAGCAATCAGCCCCAGCATTTT. Residues: CASNTGGPISNQPQHF. Filled out from reference TRBV19 and TRBJ1-5, the complete variable domain reads DGGITQSPKYLFRKEGQNVTLSCEQNLNHDAMYWYRQDPGQGLRLIYYSQIVNDFQKGDIAEGYSVSREKKESFPLTVTSAQKNPTAFYLCASNTGGPISNQPQHFGDGTRLSIL.